A selection of T cell receptor beta chains follows, all from one sample in a study of technical replicates of blood from a handful of donors. Only in-frame clones appear in the TCRdb table, and some are missing; sequencing was by immunoSEQ multiplex PCR. Of more than 65,000 clones listed, under 97% are singletons. The specimen sequenced was T cells isolated from PBMCs. These TCRs come from a human donor in good health. The CDR3 runs from the conserved cysteine through the conserved F or W. Each record gives: V gene, D gene, J gene, clone size, CDR3 DNA, CDR3 protein. A D gene is named only where the DNA matches it firmly. Only part of the rows carry a size: once, few, many, or a class if the clone is expanded.

>TRBV11-2|.|TRBJ1-5|.
TGTGCCAGCAGTCATGGAAGGGGTGGCAATCAGCCCCAGCATTTT
CASSHGRGGNQPQHF
>TRBV9|.|TRBJ2-5|.
TGTGCCAGCAGCGTATACCCAGAAGAGACCCAGTACTTC
CASSVYPEETQYF
>TRBV19|.|TRBJ2-1|.
TGTGCCAGTAGTAAGGGACTTAATGAGCAGTTCTTC
CASSKGLNEQFF
>TRBV5-4|.|TRBJ2-7|once
TGTGCCAGCAGCTTGGGCCAGGGGGGAGTCTACGAGCAGTACTTC
CASSLGQGGVYEQYF
>TRBV6-1|.|TRBJ1-1|.
TGTGCCAGCAGCCTTACAGGAATGAACACTGAAGCTTTCTTT
CASSLTGMNTEAFF
>TRBV13|TRBD1|TRBJ2-1|.
TGTGCCAGCAGTGGACAGGGGGACAATGAGCAGTTCTTC
CASSGQGDNEQFF
>TRBV9|.|TRBJ2-1|.
TGTGCCAGCAGCGTATCTGGAGGGTCTGAGCAGTTCTTC
CASSVSGGSEQFF
>TRBV7-9|.|TRBJ1-3|.
TGTGCCAGCAGCTTTGCAGGGGCAACAGGAAACACCATATATTTT
CASSFAGATGNTIYF
>TRBV4-1|.|TRBJ1-2|.
TGCGCCAGCAGCCAACTAGGGACTAGGGATGGCTACACCTTC
CASSQLGTRDGYTF
>TRBV5-6|.|TRBJ1-1|.
TGTGCCAGCAGGCTACAGGGCACTGAAGCTTTCTTT
CASRLQGTEAFF
>TRBV28|TRBD2|TRBJ2-5|.
TGTGCCAGCAGCCCCTTTGCGGGAGGAGCAGAGACCCAGTACTTC
CASSPFAGGAETQYF
>TRBV7-2|TRBD1|TRBJ2-5|.
TGTGCCAGCAGCGCGACAGGGATGGGGGAGACCCAGTACTTC
CASSATGMGETQYF
>TRBV5-1|.|TRBJ1-4|.
TGCGCCAGCAGCTTGGGGCAGACGGGGGAAAAACTGTTTTTT
CASSLGQTGEKLFF